This T cell receptor (beta chain) comes out of a study of cytomegalovirus exposure and HLA in healthy donors. Study-wide findings and caveats: Later analysis demonstrated an association between a missense DCLRE1C variant and TCR beta V- and J-gene trimming. Many donors carried some public TCRs, although rarity characterized most TCR sequences.

Germline-derived CDR1 and CDR2 are SGHTA and FQGNSA. The length of the CDR3 is 15 residues. Trimming cost V 4 bases and J 5 bases; bases outside gene matches: 4. PCR was performed using 60 Vbeta and 13 Jbeta primers. TCRdb's copy holds only in-frame clones and misses some; the assay was immunoSEQ multiplex PCR. The sample has about 160,000 clones, approximately 79% seen once. A remark on this clone: Its matching antigen is unknown.

The sequencing input was PBMCs. The sequence came from a man aged 40-55 years in good health and CMV-seropositive. The chain has TRBV7-2 and TRBJ2-1; 11 bases fit TRBD2. The CDR3 DNA sequence: TGTGCCAGCAGCTATAGCGGGGGGGCCCACAATGAGCAGTTCTTC. Protein sequence: CASSYSGGAHNEQFF.